The rows below give T cell receptor beta chains drawn from one sample of a study of CD8+ T cells in alopecia areata. Clones were read by immunoSEQ multiplex PCR, and TCRdb kept only the in-frame ones, dropping some. The sample includes around 200,000 clones, more than 60% seen only once; the top ten take about 1.5%. The input for sequencing was CD4+ T cells sorted from blood, taken at week 0. Receptors were obtained from a human donor with alopecia areata. CDR3s include the opening cysteine and the closing phenylalanine or tryptophan. D genes are given only for firm matches. Only part of the rows carry a size: once, few, many, or a class if the clone is expanded.

v_call: TRBV30; j_call: TRBJ2-6; clone_size: few; cdr3_length: 15; d_call: -; cdr3_nt: TGTGCCTGGAGTGGAGGGGGGGCTGGGGCCAACGTCCTGACTTTC; cdr3_aa: CAWSGGGAGANVLTF
v_call: TRBV5-4; j_call: TRBJ2-1; clone_size: -; cdr3_length: 16; d_call: -; cdr3_nt: TGTGCCAGCAGCTTGGACCCAGCGCTTTCCTACAATGAGCAGTTCTTC; cdr3_aa: CASSLDPALSYNEQFF
v_call: TRBV29-1; j_call: TRBJ2-2; clone_size: -; cdr3_length: 14; d_call: TRBD2; cdr3_nt: TGCAGCGTTTTGCGGGGGTCTAACACCGGGGAGCTGTTTTTT; cdr3_aa: CSVLRGSNTGELFF
v_call: TRBV29-1; j_call: TRBJ2-5; clone_size: -; cdr3_length: 11; d_call: -; cdr3_nt: TGCAGCGTTGGCCCCCGGGACACCCAGTACTTC; cdr3_aa: CSVGPRDTQYF
v_call: TRBV6-5; j_call: TRBJ2-5; clone_size: few; cdr3_length: 14; d_call: -; cdr3_nt: TGTGCCAGCGCGGACAGATCGCGTCGGGAGACCCAGTACTTC; cdr3_aa: CASADRSRRETQYF
v_call: TRBV4-1; j_call: TRBJ1-5; clone_size: -; cdr3_length: 12; d_call: -; cdr3_nt: TGCGCCAGCAGCCGGAGATCTCAGCCCCAGCATTTT; cdr3_aa: CASSRRSQPQHF
v_call: TRBV20-1; j_call: TRBJ2-5; clone_size: -; cdr3_length: 11; d_call: -; cdr3_nt: TGCAGTGCTGGGCCGAAAGAGACCCAGTACTTC; cdr3_aa: CSAGPKETQYF
v_call: TRBV30; j_call: TRBJ2-2; clone_size: few; cdr3_length: 12; d_call: -; cdr3_nt: TGTGCCTGGAGTGTAAGGGCAGGAGAGCTGTTTTTT; cdr3_aa: CAWSVRAGELFF
v_call: TRBV30; j_call: TRBJ2-3; clone_size: few; cdr3_length: 15; d_call: TRBD1; cdr3_nt: TGTGCCTGGAGTGGAAGACAGGGAGGCACAGATACGCAGTATTTT; cdr3_aa: CAWSGRQGGTDTQYF
v_call: TRBV6-5; j_call: TRBJ2-5; clone_size: -; cdr3_length: 12; d_call: -; cdr3_nt: TGTGCCAGCGGCTACAGGAGCGAGACCCAGTACTTC; cdr3_aa: CASGYRSETQYF
v_call: TRBV6-5; j_call: TRBJ2-5; clone_size: -; cdr3_length: 13; d_call: -; cdr3_nt: TGTGCCAGCAGTTACACGAGGGGAGAGACCCAGTACTTC; cdr3_aa: CASSYTRGETQYF
v_call: TRBV9; j_call: TRBJ2-2; clone_size: -; cdr3_length: 14; d_call: -; cdr3_nt: TGTGCCAGCAGCGTAGAGGTTTCCCCCGGGGAGCTGTTTTTT; cdr3_aa: CASSVEVSPGELFF
v_call: TRBV7-3; j_call: TRBJ1-2; clone_size: -; cdr3_length: 15; d_call: TRBD1; cdr3_nt: TGTGCCAGCAGCGTACAGGGGGGAGTTCGGGATGGCTACACCTTC; cdr3_aa: CASSVQGGVRDGYTF
v_call: TRBV4-1; j_call: TRBJ2-7; clone_size: -; cdr3_length: 15; d_call: TRBD2; cdr3_nt: TGCGCCAGCAGCCTGACTAGCGGGGGGACCTACGAGCAGTACTTC; cdr3_aa: CASSLTSGGTYEQYF
v_call: TRBV30; j_call: TRBJ1-1; clone_size: -; cdr3_length: 12; d_call: -; cdr3_nt: TGTGCCTGGAGTGGGGGGACACTCGAAGCTTTCTTT; cdr3_aa: CAWSGGTLEAFF
v_call: TRBV4-3; j_call: TRBJ2-6; clone_size: -; cdr3_length: 16; d_call: -; cdr3_nt: TGCGCCAGCAGCCAAGATTTGCAGGGCTGGGCCAACGTCCTGACTTTC; cdr3_aa: CASSQDLQGWANVLTF
v_call: TRBV29-1; j_call: TRBJ2-5; clone_size: few; cdr3_length: 12; d_call: TRBD2; cdr3_nt: TGCAGCGTCACCAGCGGGGCCGGGGCCCAGTACTTC; cdr3_aa: CSVTSGAGAQYF
v_call: TRBV15; j_call: TRBJ2-1; clone_size: -; cdr3_length: 11; d_call: -; cdr3_nt: TGTGCCACCAGCAGAGACGATGAGCAGTTCTTC; cdr3_aa: CATSRDDEQFF
v_call: TRBV29-1; j_call: TRBJ2-7; clone_size: -; cdr3_length: 14; d_call: TRBD1; cdr3_nt: TGCAGCGCCATGGGACAGACAAAGGATAACGAGCAGTACTTC; cdr3_aa: CSAMGQTKDNEQYF
v_call: TRBV29-1; j_call: TRBJ2-7; clone_size: -; cdr3_length: 15; d_call: -; cdr3_nt: TGCAGCGTTGAAGATCGGGTTACCTCCACTTACGAGCAGTACTTC; cdr3_aa: CSVEDRVTSTYEQYF
v_call: TRBV15; j_call: TRBJ2-1; clone_size: -; cdr3_length: 12; d_call: -; cdr3_nt: TGTGCCACCAGCAGGGCGGATGGTGAGCAGTTCTTC; cdr3_aa: CATSRADGEQFF
v_call: TRBV5-1; j_call: TRBJ1-2; clone_size: few; cdr3_length: 13; d_call: -; cdr3_nt: TGCGCCAGCAGCATTGACAGGCAGTTCGGCTACACCTTC; cdr3_aa: CASSIDRQFGYTF
v_call: TRBV6-4; j_call: TRBJ1-5; clone_size: -; cdr3_length: 17; d_call: TRBD1; cdr3_nt: TGTGCCAGCAGTGACTCGCACATAAAGGGGGCAGGACAGCCCCAGCATTTT; cdr3_aa: CASSDSHIKGAGQPQHF
v_call: TRBV30; j_call: TRBJ1-4; clone_size: -; cdr3_length: 14; d_call: -; cdr3_nt: TGTGCCTGGAGTGTAGGGCAGAGCGCGGAAAAACTGTTTTTT; cdr3_aa: CAWSVGQSAEKLFF
v_call: TRBV7-9; j_call: TRBJ2-3; clone_size: -; cdr3_length: 13; d_call: -; cdr3_nt: TGTGCCAGCAGCCTTCGCCTGGCAGATACGCAGTATTTT; cdr3_aa: CASSLRLADTQYF
v_call: TRBV20-1; j_call: TRBJ2-1; clone_size: few; cdr3_length: 10; d_call: -; cdr3_nt: TGCAGTGCTAGTAAGGGTGAGCAGTTCTTC; cdr3_aa: CSASKGEQFF
v_call: TRBV30; j_call: TRBJ2-5; clone_size: -; cdr3_length: 15; d_call: -; cdr3_nt: TGTGCCTGGAGTCACATGGGGGGTGTCGGAGAGACCCAGTACTTC; cdr3_aa: CAWSHMGGVGETQYF
v_call: TRBV20-1; j_call: TRBJ1-1; clone_size: few; cdr3_length: 11; d_call: -; cdr3_nt: TGCAGTGCATTGGACAGCCTCGAAGCTTTCTTT; cdr3_aa: CSALDSLEAFF
v_call: TRBV7-2; j_call: TRBJ2-1; clone_size: few; cdr3_length: 11; d_call: -; cdr3_nt: TGTGCCAGCAGCTCTGGGTCAGGAAGGTTCTTC; cdr3_aa: CASSSGSGRFF
v_call: TRBV30; j_call: TRBJ2-1; clone_size: -; cdr3_length: 13; d_call: TRBD2; cdr3_nt: TGTGCCTGGAAGAAGCGGGGCGAATATGAGCAGTTCTTC; cdr3_aa: CAWKKRGEYEQFF
v_call: TRBV29-1; j_call: TRBJ1-2; clone_size: few; cdr3_length: 16; d_call: -; cdr3_nt: TGCAGCGTTGAAACCCAACGGGGCAGCAATAACTATGGCTACACCTTC; cdr3_aa: CSVETQRGSNNYGYTF
v_call: TRBV30; j_call: TRBJ1-2; clone_size: -; cdr3_length: 11; d_call: -; cdr3_nt: TGTGCCGGCCGCGCAGGGAATGGCTACACCTTC; cdr3_aa: CAGRAGNGYTF
v_call: TRBV5-1; j_call: TRBJ2-2; clone_size: many; cdr3_length: 14; d_call: -; cdr3_nt: TGCGCCAGCAGCTTCAGAGCTGACACCGGGGAGCTGTTTTTT; cdr3_aa: CASSFRADTGELFF